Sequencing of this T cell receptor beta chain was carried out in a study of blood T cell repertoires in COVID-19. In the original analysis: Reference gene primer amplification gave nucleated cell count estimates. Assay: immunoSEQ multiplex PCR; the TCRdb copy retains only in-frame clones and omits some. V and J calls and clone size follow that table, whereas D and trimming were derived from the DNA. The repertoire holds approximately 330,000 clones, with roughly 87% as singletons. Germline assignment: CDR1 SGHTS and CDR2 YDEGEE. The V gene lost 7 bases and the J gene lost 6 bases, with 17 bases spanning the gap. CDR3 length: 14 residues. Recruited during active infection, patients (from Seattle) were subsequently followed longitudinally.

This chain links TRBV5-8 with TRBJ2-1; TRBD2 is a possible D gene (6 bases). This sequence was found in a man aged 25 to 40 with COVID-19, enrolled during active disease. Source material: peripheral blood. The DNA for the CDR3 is TGTGCCAGCCTTGGGCGGGGACTCTTCAATGAGCAGTTCTTC. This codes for CASLGRGLFNEQFF.